The sequence of this TCR beta chain was determined in a study of T cell responses to AZD1222 COVID-19 vaccine (dated by TCRdb to about 2021). Some background on the complete study: TCR sequencing was performed for roughly 240 trial participants, of whom roughly 200 were given two doses of AZD1222 and around 25 were given two doses of MenACWY control vaccine. Enrollment into the trials was organized by age into subgroups of 18-55, 56-69 and 70-plus years, and those subgroups contained 148, 28 and 57 TCR-sequenced participants, respectively.

The CDR3 regions of human TCRbeta chains were analyzed by immunosequencing. The authors processed their data as follows. TCRs in the repertoires were compared against a reference library of SARS-CoV-2-specific TCRs that had been generated with the MIRA antigen-specificity platform. Breadth was defined as the fraction of unique TCRs that were SARS-CoV-2-associated, and depth was defined as the fraction of total T cells that were SARS-CoV-2-associated. Using the MIRA data, each spike-specific TCR was assigned both to the spike region to which the TCR was reactive and to a CD4 or CD8 class. Log10-transformed breadth and depth values were compared by one-way ANOVA with Sidak's multiple comparisons tests. In its TCRdb copy, this immuneACCESS table keeps in-frame sequences only and misses some clones. Where compared with another copy, unresolved V genes explain less than half of these, and the others have no known cause. D and trimming come from the DNA, and the V and J calls and clone size come from that table. The sample profile shows approximately 80,000 clones; less than 95% of them were found once. The ten largest clones add up to 25% to 30% of the sample.

The paper as a whole reports these results and caveats: After two AZD1222 doses, both the breadth and the depth of spike-specific TCRs were significantly higher than at day 0 and than in MenACWY recipients. Only 5 to 7 AZD1222 recipients were SARS-CoV-2 seropositive at baseline, limiting conclusions about previously exposed vaccinees. Because no day 14 peak-response samples were available, repertoires were characterized only after the peak T cell response. In the small 56-69-year group, the increase in depth fell short of significance, most likely because of low power. Nearly half of unique spike-specific TCRs reportedly recognized epitopes outside regions mutated in the B.1.351 and B.1.1.7 variants. Participants were mostly white British and included more females than males, and it was suggested by the authors that clonal diversity may have been underestimated. The whole spike protein was spanned by vaccine-associated CD4 TCRs, and dominant responses were seen in regions 160-218 and 743-854.

The CDR3 runs 16 residues from the cysteine to the phenylalanine. Only the CDR3 portion is preserved as DNA: 48 bases, with reading frame beginning at the first base. Trimming leaves V shorter by 1 base and J shorter by 2 bases, with the junction holding 5 bases beyond the gene matches. As encoded in the germline V gene, CDR1 is SGHAT while CDR2 is FQNNGV. There are a few counts of this clone. Its antigen remains unidentified. No base-level quality is on record; no much larger clone is a single base apart. The sample's time point label is to be understood as: about 28 days (+/-7) after the second vaccine dose. AZD1222 recipients with second doses at about 4 weeks or about 12 weeks were pooled, because spike-specific TCR depth and breadth did not differ between schedules. Vaccinee samples came from UK trials COV001 and COV002, including a single-blind randomized controlled phase 2/3 trial of AZD1222 (ChAdOx1 nCoV-19) in healthy adults. Trial participant PBMC samples were collected at day 0 and day 28 after the second dose for TCRbeta chain sequencing.

The sequence was collected from an adult who received the AZD1222 COVID-19 vaccine. Source: peripheral blood, taken 28 days after the second AZD1222 dose. Rearrangement joined TRBV11-2 to TRBJ2-7; 10 bases in the junction line up with TRBD2. The sequenced DNA is TGTGCCAGCAGCTTAGGGTCTAGCGGGAGTCCCTACGAGCAGTACTTC. Its translation is CASSLGSSGSPYEQYF. The variable domain in full, with residues beyond the CDR3 obtained from the reference TRBV11-2 and TRBJ2-7 genes, is EAGVAQSPRYKIIEKRQSVAFWCNPISGHATLYWYQQILGQGPKLLIQFQNNGVVDDSQLPKDRFSAERLKGVDSTLKIQPAKLEDSAVYLCASSLGSSGSPYEQYFGPGTRLTVT.